These 18 T cell receptor beta chains were all obtained from the same sample, sequenced in a study of T cells in Graves' hyperthyroidism and ophthalmopathy. RNA transcripts served as the template for amplifying TCR beta CDR3 regions. TCR CDR3 regions were first amplified by RT-PCR with HTBI primers. TCRdb itself ran the multiplex PCR reads through MiXCR, one entry per CDR3 protein. The data show 450,000 to 500,000 distinct CDR3 sequences, 22% seen once. The sample taken for sequencing was blood. These receptors were obtained from a woman in her 70s with Graves' ophthalmopathy.

This clonotype was picked up a small number of times. The DNA for the CDR3 is TGTGCCAGCAGCCAGTCGGGCAGAAATAATTCACCCCTCCACTTT. It translates to CASSQSGRNNSPLHF. This chain links TRBV3-1 with TRBJ1-6; no definite D call. Germline CDR1 and CDR2: LGHDT and YNNKEL (reference sequence). The CDR3 contains 15 residues. Trimming shortened V by 3 bases and J by 5 bases, and 11 bases separated the two germline ends.

The V call is TRBV25-1, the J call TRBJ1-1; TRBD1 might be the D (6 bases). CDR1 is MGHDK, CDR2 SYGVNS, per germline. V was clipped by 5 bases and J by 5 bases, with 18 bases between them. The CDR3 is 15 residues long. The CDR3 reads CASSSHRQVRTEAFF. Here the CDR3 DNA reads TGTGCCAGCAGTTCCCACCGACAGGTGAGGACTGAAGCTTTCTTT.

V usage is TRBV3-1 and J usage is TRBJ2-1; TRBD2 matches at 11 bases. Unmatched junction bases numbered 8, after V lost 3 bases and J lost 7 bases. The CDR3 runs to 16 residues. Germline CDR1 LGHDT, CDR2 YNNKEL (reference sequence). The CDR3 DNA reads TGTGCCAGCAGCCATGTTCTAGCGGGAGGACATAATGAGCAGTTCTTC. Translation gives CASSHVLAGGHNEQFF.

In this sample, this clonotype turned up a few times. The DNA of the CDR3 is TGCAGGACTGGACTAGCGGGAGTGAATGAGCAGTTCTTC. Translating gives CRTGLAGVNEQFF. The genes are TRBV20-1 and TRBJ2-1, with 13 bases that match TRBD2. Looked up from germline, CDR1 is DFQATT and CDR2 is SNEGSKA (reference sequence). The CDR3 is 13 residues long.

This clonotype was counted a few times. The V call is TRBV6-1, the J call TRBJ2-7, with D unresolved. V was cut by 2 bases and J by 3 bases, with 20 bases left in between. Germline CDR1 reads MNHNS; CDR2 reads SASEGT. CDR3 length: 17 amino acids. In nucleotides, the CDR3 is TGTGCCAGCAGTGAACCACAGCGTCGGGTTAGCAGCTACGAGCAGTACTTC. Protein product: CASSEPQRRVSSYEQYF.

The V and J genes are TRBV19 and TRBJ2-1, with D unclear. Germline V lookup: CDR1 LNHDA, CDR2 SQIVND (reference sequence). V was clipped by 3 bases and J by 6 bases, with 12 bases between them. The CDR3 sequence is 14 residues long. This CDR3 reads CASSILGWGNEQFF. DNA for the CDR3: TGTGCCAGTAGTATTTTAGGGTGGGGCAATGAGCAGTTCTTC.

This clonotype was detected a few times. This sequence joins TRBV7-3 and TRBJ2-1; D may be TRBD1 (5 bases). The V gene lost 4 bases and the J gene lost 0 bases, with 10 bases spanning the gap. Per germline, CDR1 SGHTA and CDR2 FQGTGA. The CDR3 has 15 residues. Here the CDR3 reads CASSSGGASYNEQFF. CDR3 in DNA: TGTGCCAGCAGCTCCGGTGGGGCCTCCTACAATGAGCAGTTCTTC.

The chain links TRBV20-1 to TRBJ1-2, with a weak D call TRBD1 (6 bases). This CDR3 region has 13 residues. Looked up from germline, CDR1 is DFQATT and CDR2 is SNEGSKA (reference sequence). Deletions cut 6 bases from V and 0 bases from J, with 11 bases between. The CDR3 protein is CSAYRESNYGYTF. For the CDR3, the DNA is TGCAGTGCCTACAGGGAGTCTAACTATGGCTACACCTTC.

This clonotype has a count of ten or more. This chain joins TRBV3-1 and TRBJ2-7; D is possibly TRBD2 (5 bases). The ends were cut back, 6 bases at V and 5 bases at J, with 11 bases in the middle. CDR3 length: 12 amino acids. From germline, CDR1 is LGHDT and CDR2 YNNKEL (reference sequence). The CDR3 bases are TGTGCCAGCAGGGCGGGCACGGACGAGCAGTACTTC. This sequence encodes CASRAGTDEQYF.

The V call is TRBV5-1, the J call TRBJ1-2, with a weak D call TRBD1 (6 bases). V dropped 10 bases and J dropped 1 base, with 14 bases sitting between them. Germline V gives CDR1 SGHRS, CDR2 YFSETQ. The CDR3 loop spans 13 amino acids. The CDR3 sequence: CASGATYNYGYTF. The DNA of the CDR3 is TGCGCCTCGGGGGCCACTTATAACTATGGCTACACCTTC.

Remarks on this clonotype: No conserved phenylalanine or tryptophan is present at the end of the CDR3, so a read error is the likely explanation. This chain uses TRBV12-3 or TRBV12-4 with TRBJ1-2; TRBD1 might be the D (5 bases). The CDR3 runs to 12 residues. The V end lost 5 bases, the J end lost 5 bases, and 9 bases lay between the germline ends. The CDR3 DNA is TGTGCCAGCAGTGGGGGGTGGTATGGCTACACCCTC. Translation gives CASSGGWYGYTL.

This clonotype was found a few times. The chain recombines TRBV5-1 with TRBJ1-2; 8 bases map to TRBD1. CDR3 size: 16 residues. Germline CDR1 and CDR2: SGHRS and YFSETQ. The junction had 10 bases not matched to a gene; V was cut back by 4 bases and J by 2 bases. The CDR3 sequence: CASSPLPGQVNYGYTF. For the CDR3, the DNA is TGCGCCAGCAGCCCCCTTCCGGGACAGGTGAACTATGGCTACACCTTC.

The V and J genes are TRBV19 and TRBJ2-3; either TRBD1 or TRBD2 may supply D (5 bases each). This CDR3 comprises 14 residues. Trimming removed 3 bases from V and 6 bases from J, with 13 bases in between. Germline loops: CDR1 LNHDA, CDR2 SQIVND (reference sequence). The CDR3, as DNA: TGTGCCAGTAGTATTTGGGGGAGAATGGATACGCAGTATTTT. Translating it yields CASSIWGRMDTQYF. The whole variable domain, remainder taken from reference TRBV19 and TRBJ2-3, is DGGITQSPKYLFRKEGQNVTLSCEQNLNHDAMYWYRQDPGQGLRLIYYSQIVNDFQKGDIAEGYSVSREKKESFPLTVTSAQKNPTAFYLCASSIWGRMDTQYFGPGTRLTVL.

In this sample, this clonotype turned up many times. V is TRBV28 and J is TRBJ2-3, with 8 bases fitting TRBD2. The CDR3 sequence is 16 residues long. Germline-derived CDR1 and CDR2 are MDHEN and SYDVKM. Trimming at V came to 6 bases and at J to 0 bases, leaving 8 bases not matched to a gene. The CDR3: CASSPSLAVSTDTQYF. The DNA for the CDR3 is TGTGCCAGCAGCCCCTCACTAGCGGTTAGCACAGATACGCAGTATTTT.

This clonotype appeared a few times. This chain links TRBV30 with TRBJ2-7, with 11 bases identical to TRBD1. Germline V lookup: CDR1 GTSNPN, CDR2 SVGIG (reference sequence). V shed 3 bases and J 3 bases; nucleotides not matched to a gene: 7. There are 15 residues in the CDR3. The CDR3: CAWSADRGRDYEQYF. The DNA for the CDR3 is TGTGCCTGGAGCGCGGACAGGGGGCGCGACTACGAGCAGTACTTC. Supplemented by reference TRBV30 and TRBJ2-7, the full variable domain reads SQTIHQWPATLVQPVGSPLSLECTVEGTSNPNLYWYRQAAGRGLQLLFYSVGIGQISSEVPQNLSASRPQDRQFILSSKKLLLSDSGFYLCAWSADRGRDYEQYFGPGTRLTVT.

This rearrangement joins TRBV9 to TRBJ2-1, with 12 bases identical to TRBD2. CDR1 and CDR2 from the germline V gene are SGDLS and YYNGEE. V shed 4 bases and J 8 bases; nucleotides not matched to a gene: 7. The CDR3 extends over 15 amino acids. DNA for the CDR3: TGTGCCAGCAGCCCGACTAGCGGGAGTTGGGATGAGCAGTTCTTC. Protein product: CASSPTSGSWDEQFF.

The chain has TRBV11-1 and TRBJ2-7; 14 bases fit TRBD2. This CDR3 has 15 residues. Germline CDR1 SGHAT, CDR2 FQDESV (reference sequence). Trimming at V came to 5 bases and at J to 6 bases, leaving 6 bases not matched to a gene. The CDR3 nucleotides read TGTGCCAGCAGCCCGACTAGCGGGAGGGCCACCGAGCAGTACTTC. Its translation is CASSPTSGRATEQYF. Complete variable domain (other parts from reference TRBV11-1 and TRBJ2-7): EAEVAQSPRYKITEKSQAVAFWCDPISGHATLYWYRQILGQGPELLVQFQDESVVDDSQLPKDRFSAERLKGVDSTLKIQPAELGDSAMYLCASSPTSGRATEQYFGPGTRLTVT.

This chain uses TRBV3-1 with TRBJ1-6; 8 bases are a match to TRBD1. Trimming removed 5 bases from V and 9 bases from J; junction bases left unmatched: 9. This CDR3 region has 15 residues. Germline loops: CDR1 LGHDT, CDR2 YNNKEL (reference sequence). The DNA of the CDR3 is TGTGCCAGCAGCGAGACGACAGGGGCGAGTTCACCCCTCCACTTT. Its translation: CASSETTGASSPLHF.